These 30 T cell receptor beta chains originate from one sample sequenced in a study of shared clonotypes between healthy human individuals. The data were produced by immunoSEQ multiplex PCR, yet TCRdb's version contains in-frame clones alone and is incomplete. This table has some 1.5 million clones, approximately 98% appearing once. Sequencing was done on a sample of naive CD4+ T cells sorted from blood. Subset specified: CD45RA+ positively selected. The receptors originated from a man younger than 40 in good health.

In this sample, this clone turned up once. The J gene is TRBJ1-1, the V gene TRBV18, with D uncertain. The CDR3 runs 14 residues. Trimming took off 1 base at V and 11 bases at J, with 17 bases between the two ends. Germline CDR1 and CDR2: KGHSH and LQKENI. The CDR3 DNA sequence: TGTGCCAGCTCACCACTAGGCCGAGACATCGACGCTTTCTTT. It translates to CASSPLGRDIDAFF.

The rearrangement links TRBV28 to TRBJ2-7, with a tentative D call TRBD1 (6 bases). The germline gives CDR1 MDHEN, CDR2 SYDVKM. The V and J ends lost 6 bases and 2 bases respectively, with 17 bases between them. This CDR3 is built from 15 residues. CDR3 protein: CASRGGRNRPYEQYF. The CDR3 DNA is TGTGCCAGCAGAGGGGGTCGGAATCGTCCCTACGAGCAGTACTTC.

The V gene is TRBV6-5, the J gene TRBJ2-5, with D perhaps matching TRBD1 (5 bases). V lost 5 bases, J lost 0 bases, and 13 bases lay in between. CDR3 length equals 15 residues. CDR1 and CDR2 (germline): MNHEY, SVGAGI. CDR3 in amino acids: CASSRQISYQETQYF. CDR3 sequence (DNA): TGTGCCAGCAGTAGACAGATTTCGTACCAAGAGACCCAGTACTTC.

As for this clone: Within the sample, other DNA sequences also encode this same CDR3. V gene TRBV19 combines with J gene TRBJ1-5; D gene unclear. Trimming pared 2 bases from V and 0 bases from J, leaving 5 bases between. The CDR3 spans 14 residues. CDR1 and CDR2 from the germline V gene are LNHDA and SQIVND (reference sequence). This CDR3 reads CASSITGSNQPQHF. The CDR3 coding sequence is TGTGCCAGTAGTATAACGGGTAGCAATCAGCCCCAGCATTTT. The full variable domain, completed using reference TRBV19 and TRBJ1-5, is DGGITQSPKYLFRKEGQNVTLSCEQNLNHDAMYWYRQDPGQGLRLIYYSQIVNDFQKGDIAEGYSVSREKKESFPLTVTSAQKNPTAFYLCASSITGSNQPQHFGDGTRLSIL.

In nucleotides, the CDR3 is TGCGCCAGCGGAGAGCAGTGGAGCTCCTACAATGAGCAGTTCTTC. Translated, it gives CASGEQWSSYNEQFF. The chain combines TRBV5-1 with TRBJ2-1; D unclear. This CDR3 spans 15 amino acids. CDR1 is SGHRS and CDR2 is YFSETQ in the germline V gene. With 7 bases removed from V and 0 bases from J, the gap between germline ends came to 14 bases.

The chain carries TRBV4-1 and TRBJ2-7, with 8 bases identical to TRBD2. The ends lost 6 bases at V and 4 bases at J; junction bases unmatched: 8. Germline-derived CDR1 and CDR2 are MGHRA and YSYEKL. CDR3 length: 14 residues. The CDR3 DNA is TGCGCCAGCAGTCTTAGCGGGAACGGGTACGAGCAGTACTTC. Translated, it gives CASSLSGNGYEQYF.

This clone has only one observation. The chain couples TRBV10-2 to TRBJ2-7; 11 bases are shared with TRBD1. CDR1 is WSHSY, CDR2 SAAADI, per germline. J gave up 3 bases and V 8 bases, and 6 bases lay outside the gene matches. There are 14 residues in the CDR3. The CDR3 here is CASSRGTGGYEQYF. Here the CDR3 DNA reads TGCGCCAGCTCACGTGGGACAGGGGGCTACGAGCAGTACTTC.

The chain joins TRBV27 to TRBJ2-6; a weak D match, TRBD1 (5 bases). CDR3 length: 21 residues. The germline V and J ends were trimmed by 0 bases and 0 bases, with 21 bases remaining between them. CDR1 and CDR2 from the germline V gene are MNHEY and SMNVEV (reference sequence). CDR3 nucleotides: TGTGCCAGCAGTTTATCGGGCTTCTCGGCAGGGCTTGGCTCTGGGGCCAACGTCCTGACTTTC. Residues: CASSLSGFSAGLGSGANVLTF. The complete variable domain, with remaining parts taken from reference TRBV27 and TRBJ2-6, reads EAQVTQNPRYLITVTGKKLTVTCSQNMNHEYMSWYRQDPGLGLRQIYYSMNVEVTDKGDVPEGYKVSRKEKRNFPLILESPSPNQTSLYFCASSLSGFSAGLGSGANVLTFGAGSRLTVL.

V gene TRBV10-1 combines with J gene TRBJ2-2; 10 bases map to TRBD2. The CDR3 spans 15 residues. Germline V gene lookup returns CDR1 WNHNN and CDR2 SYGVQD (reference sequence). The J segment lost 3 bases and the V segment lost 8 bases, leaving 6 bases of the junction unmatched. This CDR3 is CASGAGGGDTGELFF. The DNA of the CDR3 is TGCGCCAGCGGAGCGGGAGGGGGTGACACCGGGGAGCTGTTTTTT.

As regards this clone: Other DNA sequences of this sample code for an identical CDR3. The V call is TRBV5-4, the J call TRBJ2-7; no firm D call. The CDR3 has 13 amino acids. Germline V gene sequence: CDR1 SGHNT, CDR2 YYREEE (reference sequence). V shed 1 base and J shed 0 bases, with 5 bases lying between them. This chain's CDR3 is CASSLPSSYEQYF. The CDR3 region has the DNA TGTGCCAGCAGCTTGCCTAGCTCCTACGAGCAGTACTTC.

V gene TRBV28 combines with J gene TRBJ2-7, with TRBD2 as a possible D gene (5 bases). Per the germline V gene, CDR1 is MDHEN and CDR2 is SYDVKM. Trimming cost V 6 bases and J 1 base, with 19 bases left between them. The CDR3 spans 16 residues. The CDR3 here is CASSPGPQRGSYEQYF. DNA of the CDR3: TGTGCCAGCAGCCCTGGGCCCCAGAGAGGGTCCTACGAGCAGTACTTC.

The V gene is TRBV5-1, the J gene TRBJ2-1; tentative D call: TRBD2 (6 bases). CDR1 and CDR2 from the germline V gene are SGHRS and YFSETQ. Deletions cut 3 bases from V and 2 bases from J, with 15 bases between. The CDR3 loop spans 16 amino acids. The CDR3 DNA follows: TGCGCCAGCAGCTCCCGGGGTAGCGGCACCTACAATGAGCAGTTCTTC. Translated, it gives CASSSRGSGTYNEQFF. Filled out from reference TRBV5-1 and TRBJ2-1, the complete variable domain reads KAGVTQTPRYLIKTRGQQVTLSCSPISGHRSVSWYQQTPGQGLQFLFEYFSETQRNKGNFPGRFSGRQFSNSRSEMNVSTLELGDSALYLCASSSRGSGTYNEQFFGPGTRLTVL.

The chain couples TRBV5-1 to TRBJ2-1; TRBD2 matches at 11 bases. Germline lookup yields CDR1 SGHRS and CDR2 YFSETQ. V trimming: 0 bases; J trimming: 9 bases; junction bases outside the gene matches: 8. The CDR3 consists of 16 residues. The CDR3 coding sequence is TGCGCCAGCAGCTTGGGAGCTCTAGCGGGAGGAATTGAGCAGTTCTTC. Residues: CASSLGALAGGIEQFF.

J is TRBJ2-7 and V is TRBV30; D is ambiguous. The germline gives CDR1 GTSNPN, CDR2 SVGIG (reference sequence). The V end was cut by 4 bases, the J end by 0 bases, with 13 bases between. There are 14 residues in the CDR3. The CDR3 region has the DNA TGTGCCTGGATGTCCCGGGTCAGCTCCTACGAGCAGTACTTC. Its translation: CAWMSRVSSYEQYF. The whole variable domain, filled in from reference TRBV30 and TRBJ2-7, reads SQTIHQWPATLVQPVGSPLSLECTVEGTSNPNLYWYRQAAGRGLQLLFYSVGIGQISSEVPQNLSASRPQDRQFILSSKKLLLSDSGFYLCAWMSRVSSYEQYFGPGTRLTVT.

The genes are TRBV27 and TRBJ2-7; the D is unclear. V was trimmed by 2 bases and J by 6 bases, leaving 11 bases between them. Germline V gene data show CDR1 as MNHEY and CDR2 as SMNVEV (reference sequence). The CDR3 sequence is 13 residues long. In DNA, the CDR3 is TGTGCCAGCAGTTTAAATCTTGATCGCGAGCAGTACTTC. Translated: CASSLNLDREQYF.

The chain has TRBV9 and TRBJ2-7; the match to TRBD1 covers 7 bases. V lost 2 bases, J lost 6 bases, and 5 bases stayed unmatched. This CDR3 has 13 amino acids. CDR1 and CDR2 (germline): SGDLS, YYNGEE. CDR3 nucleotides: TGTGCCAGCAGCGTGGGCAGGGGGTCCGAGCAGTACTTC. Protein: CASSVGRGSEQYF.

The chain couples TRBV20-1 to TRBJ2-7; D is unclear. Deletions cut 5 bases from V and 1 base from J, with 6 bases between. This CDR3 has 11 residues. Germline assignment: CDR1 DFQATT and CDR2 SNEGSKA (reference sequence). For the CDR3, the DNA is TGCAGTGCTTCCAAATCCTACGAGCAGTACTTC. Protein sequence: CSASKSYEQYF.

Worth noting for this clone: This CDR3 is also generated by other DNA sequences in the sample. The chain has TRBV5-1 and TRBJ1-1; perhaps TRBD1 as D (5 bases). V was trimmed by 0 bases and J by 1 base, leaving 10 bases between them. CDR1 is SGHRS, CDR2 YFSETQ, per germline. This CDR3 region has 15 residues. CDR3: CASSLVGGANTEAFF. CDR3 DNA sequence: TGCGCCAGCAGCTTGGTTGGAGGGGCGAACACTGAAGCTTTCTTT.

This clone was seen only once. The sample carries other DNA sequences with the same CDR3. V and J are TRBV2 and TRBJ2-5, with 9 positions matching TRBD2. The junction had 0 bases not matched to a gene; V was cut back by 0 bases and J by 4 bases. The V gene's germline CDR1 is SNHLY and CDR2 FYNNEI. This CDR3 spans 14 amino acids. The CDR3 DNA reads TGTGCCAGCAGTGAAGCACTAGCGGGAGAGACCCAGTACTTC. It is translated as CASSEALAGETQYF.

The chain joins TRBV14 to TRBJ2-2; TRBD2 is a possible D gene (5 bases). V gave up 5 bases and J gave up 8 bases, with 15 bases separating them. Germline V gene lookup returns CDR1 SGHDN and CDR2 FVKESK. This CDR3 spans 14 amino acids. The CDR3 here is CASSVTLRGGELFF. CDR3 coding DNA: TGTGCCAGCAGCGTCACCCTCCGGGGAGGGGAGCTGTTTTTT. Full variable domain (outside the CDR3, taken from reference TRBV14 and TRBJ2-2): EAGVTQFPSHSVIEKGQTVTLRCDPISGHDNLYWYRRVMGKEIKFLLHFVKESKQDESGMPNNRFLAERTGGTYSTLKVQPAELEDSGVYFCASSVTLRGGELFFGEGSRLTVL.

The chain employs TRBV6-1 and TRBJ2-2, with D perhaps TRBD1 (6 bases). V lost 7 bases and J lost 0, with 12 bases in between. The CDR3 runs 15 residues. CDR1 is MNHNS, CDR2 SASEGT, per germline. The CDR3 region has the DNA TGTGCCAGCACTTCGGACAGCCCGAACACCGGGGAGCTGTTTTTT. It yields the protein CASTSDSPNTGELFF.

The chain carries TRBV4-2 and TRBJ2-1; TRBD2 aligns across 14 bases. Germline V lookup: CDR1 LGHNA, CDR2 YNFKEQ. The CDR3 is 16 residues long. V was clipped by 4 bases and J by 1 base; unmatched bases: 0. CDR3 residues: CASSRTSGGSYNEQFF. CDR3 coding DNA: TGTGCCAGCAGCCGGACTAGCGGGGGGTCCTACAATGAGCAGTTCTTC.

As regards this clone: The same CDR3 arises from other DNA sequences in this sample as well. V gene TRBV18 combines with J gene TRBJ2-3; the match to TRBD2 covers 14 bases. The germline gives CDR1 KGHSH, CDR2 LQKENI. The CDR3 is 16 residues long. Trimming took 3 bases from V and 4 from J; bases not matched to a gene: 3. The CDR3 nucleotides are TGTGCCAGCTCACCTCGACTAGCGGGAGGGCCAGATACGCAGTATTTT. The encoded protein is CASSPRLAGGPDTQYF.

The chain employs TRBV5-4 and TRBJ2-1; 12 bases fit TRBD2. The V gene's germline CDR1 is SGHNT and CDR2 YYREEE (reference sequence). The V gene end was trimmed by 5 bases and the J gene end by 9 bases; junction bases not matched to a gene: 6. This CDR3 has 14 amino acids. CDR3 protein: CASRLAGGPGEQFF. The DNA for the CDR3 is TGTGCCAGCAGGCTAGCGGGAGGGCCGGGTGAGCAGTTCTTC.

The rearrangement links TRBV7-2 to TRBJ2-7, with 9 bases that match TRBD1. The CDR3 is 14 residues long. The ends lost 4 bases at V and 6 bases at J; junction bases unmatched: 7. CDR1 is SGHTA and CDR2 is FQGNSA in the germline V gene. CDR3 sequence reads: CASSSGTGLGEQYF. CDR3 coding DNA: TGTGCCAGCAGCTCCGGGACAGGGCTGGGCGAGCAGTACTTC.

The V and J genes are TRBV28 and TRBJ2-1; 9 nucleotides line up with TRBD2. This CDR3 has 14 residues. Germline lookup yields CDR1 MDHEN and CDR2 SYDVKM. After removal of 8 bases from V and 9 bases from J, the junction contained 11 bases not matched to a gene. The CDR3 loop reads CASAALAGLGEQFF. The CDR3, as DNA: TGTGCCAGCGCGGCACTAGCGGGTCTCGGTGAGCAGTTCTTC.

The chain recombines TRBV2 with TRBJ2-1; no clear D. Trimming took 4 bases from V and 9 from J, leaving 10 bases between them. Germline values: CDR1 SNHLY, CDR2 FYNNEI. This CDR3 region has 12 residues. The CDR3: CASSVGFGEQFF. The CDR3 coding sequence is TGTGCCAGCAGTGTGGGTTTTGGTGAGCAGTTCTTC.

The V call is TRBV28, the J call TRBJ1-3; possible D gene TRBD1, 6 bases. In germline, CDR1 is MDHEN, CDR2 SYDVKM. The CDR3 spans 15 residues. Trimming pared 3 bases from V and 0 bases from J, leaving 9 bases between. This CDR3 reads CASSFTRGSGNTIYF. CDR3 nucleotides: TGTGCCAGCAGTTTTACCAGGGGCTCTGGAAACACCATATATTTT.

V usage is TRBV11-2 and J usage is TRBJ2-5, with D tentatively TRBD1 (6 bases). The germline CDR1 and CDR2 sequences are SGHAT and FQNNGV. With 11 bases removed from V and 4 bases from J, the gap between germline ends came to 11 bases. CDR3 length: 11 residues. This CDR3 reads CASRGGETQYF. CDR3 sequence (DNA): TGTGCCTCACGAGGGGGAGAGACCCAGTACTTC.

The chain combines TRBV12-2 with TRBJ1-5. TRBV12-2 is a listed pseudogene. CDR3 length equals 16 residues. The CDR3 coding sequence is TGTGCAAGTCGCTCGCGAGGGCGGGGACTCAATCAGCCCCAGCATTTT. Residues: CASRSRGRGLNQPQHF.